The sequence of this TCR beta chain was determined in a study of identical twins. A single record per CDR3 protein comes from TCRdb applying MiXCR to the 5' RACE reads. The sample holds about 530,000 distinct CDR3 sequences; roughly 15% are singletons and the top ten take roughly 0.42%. V was shortened by 3 bases and J by 1 base, with 18 bases between the two germline ends. Germline CDR1 is SGHVS and CDR2 is FQNEAQ. This CDR3 comprises 17 residues. About this clonotype itself: What it recognizes is unknown.

The study's findings and limits: Cord blood beta clonotypes that were abundant carried fewer insertions, and memory repertoires showed no such trend.

This sample was also put to use in a study of yellow fever vaccine responses in identical twins.

This TCR came from a woman aged 18-35 years in good health. Specimen: CD4+ T cells sorted from blood. The chain is built from TRBV7-8 and TRBJ2-5; possibly TRBD1 or TRBD2 for D (5 bases each). CDR3 nucleotides: TGTGCCAGCAGCTTTAATGGGGTCGGGGCCATCCAAGAGACCCAGTACTTC. It specifies CASSFNGVGAIQETQYF.